These T cell receptor beta chains were read from a single sample in a study of blood T cells in healthy people across ages. TCRdb redid the calling of the 5' RACE reads with MiXCR, one entry per CDR3 protein. Among about 940,000 distinct CDR3 sequences, about 48% were seen once, and the ten largest hold 13%. The specimen was blood. The source of these receptors is a man under 40 in good health. Each CDR3 is given with its conserved first and last residue. A D gene is named only where the DNA matches it firmly. Size is stated for part of the rows, as once, few or many counts, or as a class when the clone is expanded.

J gene	D gene	CDR3 length	V gene	clone size	CDR3 DNA	CDR3 protein
TRBJ1-1	.	16	TRBV5-1	few	TGCGCCAGCAGCTTGGTTGTTGGGGGTACGGGCACTGAAGCTTTCTTT	CASSLVVGGTGTEAFF
TRBJ1-1	TRBD1	18	TRBV11-2	.	TGTGCCAGCAGCTTTACTTCACAGGGGGGAAACCCGAACACTGAAGCTTTCTTT	CASSFTSQGGNPNTEAFF
TRBJ1-2	.	16	TRBV18	few	TGTGCCAGCTCGATAGCAGGCGGGGCTAGGAACTATGGCTACACCTTC	CASSIAGGARNYGYTF
TRBJ1-1	.	16	TRBV27	.	TGTGCCAGCAGTTTATTCACCGAGGGGTTACGGACTGAAGCTTTCTTT	CASSLFTEGLRTEAFF
TRBJ1-1	.	12	TRBV2	.	TGTGCCAAACGGACGGAGAACACTGAAGCTTTCTTT	CAKRTENTEAFF
TRBJ1-1	.	12	TRBV6-1	few	TGTGCCAGCAGTGAACAGCGGACTGAAGCTTTCTTT	CASSEQRTEAFF
TRBJ2-1	.	16	TRBV21-1	.	TGTGCCAGCAGCCCAGATACAGGGGGCTTAGGCAATGAGCAGTTCTTC	CASSPDTGGLGNEQFF
TRBJ2-7	TRBD1	15	TRBV20-1	many	TGCAGTGCTGGTGGGACAGGGGCCTTCGCCTACGAGCAGTACTTC	CSAGGTGAFAYEQYF
TRBJ1-6	.	14	TRBV10-3	.	TGTGCCATCAGTGATCTGGCCGGAAATTCACCCCTCCACTTT	CAISDLAGNSPLHF
TRBJ1-2	.	12	TRBV4-2	many	TGTGCCAGCAGCCAAGTTAGTGATGGCTACACCTTC	CASSQVSDGYTF
TRBJ1-1	.	17	TRBV30	few	TGTGCCTGGAGTGTAAAGGCGTTGGGCATAATGAACACTGAAGCTTTCTTT	CAWSVKALGIMNTEAFF
TRBJ1-1	.	13	TRBV6-2/TRBV6-3	few	TGTGCCAGCAGAGCGGAACCGAACACTGAAGCTTTCTTT	CASRAEPNTEAFF
TRBJ2-1	.	14	TRBV5-1	once	TGCGCCAGCAGCTTGGCCTTAGTCGGCAGTGAGCAGTTCTTC	CASSLALVGSEQFF
TRBJ2-7	.	14	TRBV29-1	.	TGCAGCGTTGCCGCCGGGACACGTTCCTACGAGCAGTACTTC	CSVAAGTRSYEQYF
TRBJ2-5	.	15	TRBV7-9	few	TGTGCCAGCAGCTTAGCGTACCAGGGTGAAGAGACCCAGTACTTC	CASSLAYQGEETQYF
TRBJ2-7	.	14	TRBV11-1	.	TGTGCCAGCAGCTTTTACGGAAGCTCCTACGAGCAGTACTTC	CASSFYGSSYEQYF
TRBJ1-5	.	12	TRBV6-2/TRBV6-3	once	TGTGCCAGCAGTTACGCCCTTCAGCCCCAGCATTTT	CASSYALQPQHF
TRBJ1-1	.	12	TRBV11-2	.	TGTGCCAGCAGCCGACAGAACACTGAAGCTTTCTTT	CASSRQNTEAFF
TRBJ1-2	.	15	TRBV7-9	.	TGTGCCAGCAGCTTATTTGTAACGGATGAAGATGGCTACACCTTC	CASSLFVTDEDGYTF
TRBJ2-2	.	16	TRBV4-2	.	TGTGCCAGCAGCCAAGATGGCCTAGCGAACACCGGGGAGCTGTTTTTT	CASSQDGLANTGELFF
TRBJ2-3	.	10	TRBV29-1	.	TGCAGCGTTGCCGACATTATGAAGTATTTT	CSVADIMKYF
TRBJ1-2	.	15	TRBV2	few	TGTGCCAGCAGTGAAAGCGGGACAACAGTCTATGGCTACACCTTC	CASSESGTTVYGYTF
TRBJ2-3	.	15	TRBV11-2	.	TGTGCCAGCAGCTTAGAATTAGGTCTCACAGATACGCAGTATTTT	CASSLELGLTDTQYF
TRBJ2-1	TRBD2	20	TRBV28	.	TGTGCCAGCAGTTGTATTCCGCCCTGCGCGGGGGGGACCTCCTACAATGAGCAGTTCTTC	CASSCIPPCAGGTSYNEQFF
TRBJ2-6	TRBD1	18	TRBV7-3	.	TGTGCCAGCAGCTTAATGGGACAGGGTTTCTCTGGGGCCAACGTCCTGACTTTC	CASSLMGQGFSGANVLTF
TRBJ2-5	.	12	TRBV20-1	many	TGCAGTGCTAGAGATGGCGGGAAGGCCCAGTACTTC	CSARDGGKAQYF
TRBJ1-6	.	15	TRBV12-3/TRBV12-4	.	TGTGCCAGCAGTCTAACAGGGAAGGGTAATTCACCCCTCCACTTT	CASSLTGKGNSPLHF
TRBJ2-5	.	13	TRBV5-1	many	TGCGCCAGCAGCAAACAGGGAGAAGAGACCCAGTACTTC	CASSKQGEETQYF
TRBJ2-6	TRBD1	15	TRBV6-1	.	TGTGTCCTAGGGAGACAGGGGTCTGGGGCCAACGTCCTGACTTTC	CVLGRQGSGANVLTF
TRBJ2-3	.	15	TRBV3-1	few	TGTGCCAGCAGCCAACAGCGCGGCCACACAGATACGCAGTATTTT	CASSQQRGHTDTQYF
TRBJ2-7	.	15	TRBV4-3	.	TGCGCCAGCAGCCTAAGGAGCGAGGGACCCTACGAGCAGTACTTC	CASSLRSEGPYEQYF
TRBJ2-1	TRBD2	16	TRBV18	.	TGTGCCAGCTCACCGCTCCTAGCGGGGGGACGCAATGAGCAGTTCTTC	CASSPLLAGGRNEQFF
TRBJ2-1	.	15	TRBV9	few	TGTGCCAGCAGCCGGGAAAACTCCGGACACAATGAGCAGTTCTTC	CASSRENSGHNEQFF
TRBJ1-2	.	14	TRBV11-3	.	TGTGCCAGCGCCCCCCCGGGATTTAACTATGGCTACACCTTC	CASAPPGFNYGYTF
TRBJ1-2	.	15	TRBV4-3	.	TGCGCCAGCAGCCAAGAGGGCAGCCTTAACTATGGCTACACCTTC	CASSQEGSLNYGYTF
TRBJ2-5	.	16	TRBV27	.	TGTGCCAGCAGTTTAGTCGTGCAGCTGGAGGAAGAGACCCAGTACTTC	CASSLVVQLEEETQYF
TRBJ2-5	.	16	TRBV9	few	TGTGCCAGCAGCGTCCGGGGCCTTAACTACCTGGAGACCCAGTACTTC	CASSVRGLNYLETQYF
TRBJ2-5	TRBD2	16	TRBV20-1	many	TGCAGTGCTAGAGATATCGCTAGCGGGGGGGCAGAGACCCAGTACTTC	CSARDIASGGAETQYF
TRBJ2-5	.	15	TRBV6-2/TRBV6-3	few	TGTGCCAGCAATTCCCGGGACCCCGGGATCGGTGAGCAGTACTTC	CASNSRDPGIGEQYF
TRBJ2-5	TRBD2	16	TRBV20-1	.	TGCAGTGCTCCGGGGGGACGAACGGGGTACCAAGAGACCCAGTACTTC	CSAPGGRTGYQETQYF
TRBJ1-5	.	16	TRBV4-1	many	TGCGCCAGCAGCCAAGAGAGTACGGCGGGCAATCAGCCCCAGCATTTT	CASSQESTAGNQPQHF
TRBJ1-2	.	12	TRBV10-3	.	TGTGCCATCAGCTCCGACAGTGGTGGCTACACCTTC	CAISSDSGGYTF
TRBJ2-1	.	13	TRBV7-6	few	TGTGCCAGCAGACATACTACACACAATGAGCAGTTCTTC	CASRHTTHNEQFF
TRBJ2-1	TRBD2	20	TRBV5-5	few	TGTGCCAGCAGCTCCGGGAGGTCTAGCGGGGGGCTCAGATCCTACAATGAGCAGTTCTTC	CASSSGRSSGGLRSYNEQFF
TRBJ1-2	.	16	TRBV12-3/TRBV12-4	.	TGTGCCAGCAGTAAAACGATTGGGGACCGCATCTATGGCTACACCTTC	CASSKTIGDRIYGYTF
TRBJ1-6	.	14	TRBV3-1	.	TGTGCCAGCAGCCATCGGGATCGGGCTTCACCCCTCCACTTT	CASSHRDRASPLHF